The 27 T cell receptor beta chains presented below share a single source sample, sequenced in a study of response to subunit inactivated influenza vaccine. A single record per CDR3 protein comes from TCRdb applying MiXCR to the RT-PCR reads. The profile covers about 520,000 distinct CDR3 sequences, with approximately 11% appearing a single time and more than 10% taken by the ten largest. Sequenced here: PBMCs from blood, sampled roughly 45 days after vaccination. Receptors originate from a man aged 50 or older who received an inactivated influenza vaccine.

In its sample, this clonotype was seen many times. The chain couples TRBV12-3 or TRBV12-4 to TRBJ2-3; D call uncertain. V was pared by 4 bases and J by 2 bases, with 10 bases between. This CDR3 spans 14 amino acids. CDR3 sequence reads: CASSYGVPTDTQYF. The CDR3 nucleotides read TGTGCCAGCAGTTACGGCGTACCCACAGATACGCAGTATTTT.

This clonotype was seen a few times. V gene TRBV7-3 combines with J gene TRBJ2-3; 8 nucleotides agree with TRBD2. CDR1 is SGHTA, CDR2 FQGTGA, per germline. This CDR3 comprises 16 residues. Trimming at V came to 1 base and at J to 11 bases, leaving 14 bases not matched to a gene. The CDR3 is CASSLIGGAGARGQYF. The CDR3 nucleotides read TGTGCCAGCAGCTTAATTGGAGGAGCGGGAGCCCGGGGGCAGTATTTT.

In this sample, this clonotype turned up many times. The rearrangement joins TRBV7-9 to TRBJ2-3, with D possibly being TRBD1 (6 bases). The CDR3 is 11 amino acids. Germline assignment: CDR1 SEHNR and CDR2 FQNEAQ (reference sequence). The CDR3 here is CAYRERDTQYF. CDR3 in DNA: TGTGCATACAGGGAAAGAGATACGCAGTATTTT.

This clonotype was counted many times. This sequence joins TRBV6-5 and TRBJ2-5; perhaps TRBD1 as D (5 bases). The CDR3 runs to 15 residues. Germline assignment: CDR1 MNHEY and CDR2 SVGAGI. The V end lost 2 bases, the J end lost 2 bases, and 12 bases lay between the germline ends. Here the CDR3 reads CASSYGWGRQETQYF. The CDR3 nucleotides read TGTGCCAGCAGTTACGGGTGGGGCAGACAAGAGACCCAGTACTTC.

This clonotype occurred a few times. This chain connects TRBV5-1 to TRBJ2-3, with D possibly matching TRBD2 (5 bases). The germline CDR1 and CDR2 sequences are SGHRS and YFSETQ. V was cut by 4 bases and J by 3 bases, with 15 bases left in between. There are 15 residues in the CDR3. The DNA of the CDR3 is TGCGCCAGCAGCCTGGCCGGGGATGCGACAGATACGCAGTATTTT. It is translated as CASSLAGDATDTQYF.

CDR3 sequence: CASSQDSRTYEQYF. CDR3 DNA sequence: TGCGCCAGCAGCCAAGATTCACGGACCTACGAGCAGTACTTC. This chain joins TRBV4-3 and TRBJ2-7; D ambiguous. This CDR3 spans 14 amino acids. Trimming pared 0 bases from V and 2 bases from J, leaving 8 bases between. Germline V lookup: CDR1 LGHNA, CDR2 YSLEER.

The V and J genes are TRBV12-3 or TRBV12-4 and TRBJ1-1; TRBD1 might be the D (6 bases). The CDR3 length is 15 residues. The V and J ends lost 6 bases and 1 base respectively, with 15 bases between them. Here the CDR3 reads CASSREPGANTEAFF. The CDR3, as DNA: TGTGCCAGCAGCCGCGAACCGGGGGCGAACACTGAAGCTTTCTTT.

This clonotype was observed a handful of times. This chain links TRBV4-2 with TRBJ2-1; maybe TRBD2 (6 bases). This CDR3 is 17 amino acids long. Germline V gene data show CDR1 as LGHNA and CDR2 as YNFKEQ. The V end lost 4 bases, the J end lost 5 bases, and 21 bases lay between the germline ends. CDR3 nucleotides: TGTGCCAGCAGCCCTTTGACCGGGACTGACAATAACAATGAGCAGTTCTTC. This sequence encodes CASSPLTGTDNNNEQFF.

A few counts support this clonotype. The chain links TRBV6-2 or TRBV6-3 to TRBJ2-5, with a weak D call TRBD2 (6 bases). CDR3 size: 17 residues. The V gene lost 5 bases and the J gene lost 2 bases, with 21 bases spanning the gap. The germline V gene encodes CDR1 MNHEY and CDR2 SVGEGT. CDR3 nucleotide sequence: TGTGCCAGCAGTCCCACTTACGTAGCGGCCGGTCAAGAGACCCAGTACTTC. The encoded protein is CASSPTYVAAGQETQYF.

This chain uses TRBV29-1 with TRBJ1-2; D remains ambiguous. The V end lost 4 bases, the J end lost 0 bases, and 15 bases lay between the germline ends. The CDR3 covers 15 residues. The V gene's germline CDR1 is SQVTM and CDR2 ANQGSEA. The CDR3 sequence: CSVGATARANYGYTF. The CDR3 DNA is TGCAGCGTTGGAGCTACGGCCAGAGCTAACTATGGCTACACCTTC. The full variable domain, with the rest looked up from reference TRBV29-1 and TRBJ1-2, is SAVISQKPSRDICQRGTSLTIQCQVDSQVTMMFWYRQQPGQSLTLIATANQGSEATYESGFVIDKFPISRPNLTFSTLTVSNMSPEDSSIYLCSVGATARANYGYTFGSGTRLTVV.

This clonotype was counted many times. The chain uses TRBV28 and TRBJ2-1; 8 positions match TRBD1. CDR1 and CDR2 (germline): MDHEN, SYDVKM. V lost 5 bases and J lost 8; bases outside the gene matches: 14. There are 16 residues in the CDR3. The CDR3 DNA follows: TGTGCCAGCAGTGTCGAGGACAGGGACAAGGTCGATGAGCAGTTCTTC. Translating it yields CASSVEDRDKVDEQFF.

Only one count was recorded for this clonotype. Sequence at one end of the junction differs from germline and may be a read error. The V and J genes are TRBV18 and TRBJ2-7; 7 nucleotides agree with TRBD1. Per the germline V gene, CDR1 is KGHSH and CDR2 is LQKENI. This CDR3 is 14 amino acids long. The CDR3 DNA is TGTGCCAGCTCACCGGGACAGTGCTACTACGAGCAGCACTTC. This translates into CASSPGQCYYEQHF.

This clonotype was seen many times. This chain joins TRBV29-1 and TRBJ2-1, with D perhaps TRBD1 or TRBD2 (5 bases each). CDR1 is SQVTM, CDR2 ANQGSEA, per germline. The CDR3 is 13 amino acids. V shed 8 bases and J shed 8 bases, with 19 bases lying between them. The chain's CDR3 is CSIRDPAVDEQFF. The CDR3 nucleotides read TGCAGCATCCGGGACCCAGCAGTGGATGAGCAGTTCTTC.

At least ten counts were recorded for this clonotype. The chain combines TRBV5-1 with TRBJ2-2, with D possibly matching TRBD2 (5 bases). With 7 bases removed from V and 5 bases from J, the gap between germline ends came to 12 bases. This CDR3 has 13 residues. The germline V gene has CDR1 SGHRS and CDR2 YFSETQ. The CDR3 DNA reads TGCGCCAGCTCACGAACGGGGACCGGGGAGCTGTTTTTT. Protein sequence: CASSRTGTGELFF.

The rearrangement links TRBV3-1 to TRBJ2-7; 7 bases match TRBD2. Trimming cost V 1 base and J 0 bases; bases outside gene matches: 12. Germline CDR1 and CDR2: LGHDT and YNNKEL (reference sequence). The CDR3 is made up of 18 amino acids. The CDR3 reads CASSQGYPAGMSSYEQYF. CDR3 sequence (DNA): TGTGCCAGCAGCCAAGGTTACCCAGCGGGAATGAGCTCCTACGAGCAGTACTTC.

This clonotype was observed a single time. V is TRBV4-3 and J is TRBJ1-1; tentative D call: TRBD1 (6 bases). Germline V gives CDR1 LGHNA, CDR2 YSLEER. Between the trimmed V and J ends, which lost 0 bases and 6 bases, there was a span of 11 bases. This CDR3 comprises 14 residues. CDR3 residues: CASSQEQGSAEAFF. DNA of the CDR3: TGCGCCAGCAGCCAAGAGCAGGGGAGCGCTGAAGCTTTCTTT.

The gene calls are TRBV18 and TRBJ2-7; 10 bases agree with TRBD1. Germline V CDR1 and CDR2: KGHSH, LQKENI. V gave up 4 bases and J gave up 3 bases; unmatched junction bases: 3. The CDR3 spans 14 residues. The CDR3 reads CASSRGQGNYEQYF. The CDR3 DNA sequence: TGTGCCAGCTCACGGGGACAGGGGAACTACGAGCAGTACTTC.

This clonotype appeared a few times. This chain uses TRBV3-1 with TRBJ2-7, with 7 nucleotides matching TRBD1. Germline CDR1 and CDR2: LGHDT and YNNKEL (reference sequence). Unmatched junction bases numbered 6, after V lost 1 base and J lost 3 bases. CDR3 size: 15 residues. The CDR3 nucleotides read TGTGCCAGCAGCCAAGTCAGGACAGGATTCTACGAGCAGTACTTC. It encodes CASSQVRTGFYEQYF.

Points on this clonotype: At one end the junction does not follow the germline gene, possibly because of a read error. V is TRBV7-2 and J is TRBJ2-5, with TRBD1 matching over 7 bases. The CDR3 spans 14 residues. Per the germline V gene, CDR1 is SGHTA and CDR2 is FQGNSA. The CDR3 bases are TGTGTCAGCAGCTTATGGGGACAGCAAGAGACCCAGTACTTC. It codes for CVSSLWGQQETQYF.

This clonotype was counted at least ten times. The gene calls are TRBV15 and TRBJ2-7, with 7 bases lining up with TRBD2. The CDR3 loop spans 14 amino acids. Germline V gene sequence: CDR1 LNHNV, CDR2 YYDKDF (reference sequence). V shed 6 bases, J shed 3 bases, and the junction held 8 bases outside the gene matches. This CDR3 reads CATSPIREGYEQYF. The CDR3 coding sequence is TGTGCCACCAGTCCTATCAGGGAGGGCTACGAGCAGTACTTC.

The rearrangement joins TRBV20-1 to TRBJ2-7; 10 bases agree with TRBD2. CDR1 DFQATT and CDR2 SNEGSKA come from the germline V gene (reference sequence). V shed 3 bases, J shed 4 bases, and the junction held 9 bases outside the gene matches. The length of the CDR3 is 15 residues. The CDR3 DNA is TGCAGTGCTAGGGCTAGCGGGAGTTGGTCTTACGAGCAGTACTTC. The encoded protein is CSARASGSWSYEQYF.

This clonotype was observed a few times. The chain uses TRBV5-1 and TRBJ2-3, with TRBD2 matching 8 bases. The V gene's germline CDR1 is SGHRS and CDR2 YFSETQ. The CDR3 has 14 amino acids. V trimming: 1 base; J trimming: 6 bases; junction bases outside the gene matches: 4. CDR3 nucleotide sequence: TGCGCCAGCAGCTTGAACGGGGGGGCGGATACGCAGTATTTT. Encoded protein: CASSLNGGADTQYF.

A few counts support this clonotype. V and J are TRBV7-9 and TRBJ1-6, with D unresolved. The germline gives CDR1 SEHNR, CDR2 FQNEAQ (reference sequence). This CDR3 spans 12 amino acids. With 5 bases removed from V and 7 bases from J, the gap between germline ends came to 6 bases. CDR3 protein: CASSPGNSPLHF. CDR3 coding DNA: TGTGCCAGCAGCCCGGGGAATTCACCCCTCCACTTT.

In this sample, this clonotype turned up many times. V is TRBV3-1 and J is TRBJ1-6; D remains ambiguous. CDR3 size: 15 residues. The germline V gene encodes CDR1 LGHDT and CDR2 YNNKEL (reference sequence). Trimming stripped 1 base from V and 6 bases from J, with 10 bases between. Here the CDR3 DNA reads TGTGCCAGCAGCCAAGGAGGCGCCGGTAATTCACCCCTCCACTTT. Translating gives CASSQGGAGNSPLHF. The full variable domain, completed using reference TRBV3-1 and TRBJ1-6, is DTAVSQTPKYLVTQMGNDKSIKCEQNLGHDTMYWYKQDSKKFLKIMFSYNNKELIINETVPNRFSPKSPDKAHLNLHINSLELGDSAVYFCASSQGGAGNSPLHFGNGTRLTVT.

This clonotype was seen repeatedly, ten times or more. The CDR3 sequence: CASSSDRSPSYEQYF. In DNA, the CDR3 is TGTGCCAGCAGTTCAGACAGGTCGCCTTCCTACGAGCAGTACTTC. This rearrangement joins TRBV28 to TRBJ2-7, with D possibly matching TRBD1 (6 bases). Trimming cost V 4 bases and J 1 base, with 14 bases left between them. The length of the CDR3 is 15 residues. In germline, CDR1 is MDHEN, CDR2 SYDVKM.

This clonotype was seen a handful of times. This chain uses TRBV28 with TRBJ2-5; tentative D call: TRBD2 (7 bases). Trimming removed 2 bases from V and 1 base from J, with 11 bases in between. Germline lookup yields CDR1 MDHEN and CDR2 SYDVKM. The CDR3 contains 15 residues. DNA for the CDR3: TGTGCCAGCAGTTTACCGGGGGGCCTCCAAGAGACCCAGTACTTC. Translating it yields CASSLPGGLQETQYF.

This clonotype was recorded a few times. The chain joins TRBV7-7 to TRBJ2-5; D is undetermined. This CDR3 is 16 amino acids long. Trimming left V 3 bases short and J 7 bases short, with 21 bases between. CDR1 and CDR2 (germline): SSHAT, FNYEAQ (reference sequence). The CDR3 region is CASSLDIAFTGWTQYF. The CDR3 DNA is TGTGCCAGCAGCTTGGATATAGCCTTCACCGGATGGACCCAGTACTTC.